Here is one T cell receptor beta chain with its context. One base away lies a much larger clone, so this may be a sequencing read error. The data were obtained in a study of memory CD4+ T cells and cytomegalovirus serostatus. Repertoires were generated with immunoSEQ multiplex PCR, while TCRdb's copy carries only in-frame clones and drops some. Among just under 95,000 clones listed, roughly 80% were seen once. Germline V gene data show CDR1 as SGHAT and CDR2 as FQNNGV. This CDR3 region has 13 residues. The germline V and J ends were trimmed by 1 base and 5 bases, with 8 bases remaining between them. Single viable CD3+CD4+CD8-CD45RO+ cells were sorted as the memory CD4+ T cells.

The source is an adult in good health and CMV-seropositive. Specimen: memory CD4+ T cells from blood. The gene calls are TRBV11-2 and TRBJ2-5; D may be TRBD1 (6 bases). DNA for the CDR3: TGTGCCAGCAGCTTAGGGGGGCCGGAGACCCAGTACTTC. Protein product: CASSLGGPETQYF.